A selection of T cell receptor beta chains follows, all from one sample in a study of shared clonotypes between healthy human individuals. Assay used: immunoSEQ multiplex PCR; TCRdb lists only in-frame clones, some missing. Counted here are a few hundred thousand clones, about nine tenths occurring once; the ten biggest clones make up under 20%. Sequenced sample: memory CD8+ T cells sorted from blood. These receptors were collected from a young man in good health. The CDR3 runs from the conserved cysteine through the conserved F or W. A D gene is named only where the DNA matches it firmly. Rows may omit the clone size; those that give it use once, few, many or a size class.

J gene | D gene | clone size | V gene | CDR3 protein | CDR3 DNA
TRBJ2-7 | NA | NA | TRBV30 | CAWKIDRSSYEQYF | TGTGCCTGGAAGATTGACAGGAGCTCCTACGAGCAGTACTTC
TRBJ1-2 | TRBD1 | NA | TRBV18 | CASSPPGQGAYGYTF | TGTGCCAGCTCACCACCGGGACAGGGGGCGTATGGCTACACCTTC
TRBJ2-1 | TRBD2 | NA | TRBV7-6 | CASGFGLATYNEQFF | TGTGCCAGCGGTTTTGGACTAGCGACCTACAATGAGCAGTTCTTC
TRBJ1-5 | TRBD1 | NA | TRBV7-2 | CASSFDRGHQPQHF | TGTGCCAGCAGCTTCGACAGGGGGCATCAGCCCCAGCATTTT
TRBJ1-2 | TRBD1 | NA | TRBV2 | CASVNPGTGGLSYGYTF | TGTGCCAGCGTTAATCCCGGGACAGGGGGTCTGAGTTATGGCTACACCTTC
TRBJ2-3 | TRBD2 | NA | TRBV7-9 | CASSPSRGTSGGTDTQYF | TGTGCCAGCAGCCCCTCCCGGGGGACTAGCGGGGGCACAGATACGCAGTATTTT
TRBJ2-1 | NA | once | TRBV6-1 | CASSESNDFTYNEQFF | TGTGCCAGCAGTGAGAGTAACGATTTTACCTACAATGAGCAGTTCTTC
TRBJ2-2 | TRBD2 | NA | TRBV6-5 | CASSAGTSGTGELFF | TGTGCCAGCAGTGCCGGGACTAGCGGTACCGGGGAGCTGTTTTTT
TRBJ2-5 | NA | NA | TRBV10-2 | CASTPQPLGETQYF | TGCGCCAGCACCCCACAACCTCTCGGAGAGACCCAGTACTTC
TRBJ2-1 | NA | NA | TRBV7-9 | CASSLAQGVHNEQFF | TGTGCCAGCAGCTTAGCACAGGGTGTCCACAATGAGCAGTTCTTC
TRBJ2-1 | NA | NA | TRBV4-1 | CASSQDRSYNEQFF | TGCGCCAGCAGCCAAGATAGGTCCTACAATGAGCAGTTCTTC
TRBJ1-6 | NA | NA | TRBV6-1 | CASSEIGSNSPLHF | TGTGCCAGCAGTGAAATTGGGTCTAATTCACCCCTCCACTTT
TRBJ2-7 | NA | NA | TRBV7-2 | CASSPYSSYEQYF | TGTGCCAGCAGCCCGTATAGCTCCTACGAGCAGTACTTC
TRBJ2-7 | NA | few | TRBV5-6 | CASSYGSEQYF | TGTGCCAGCAGCTACGGGAGCGAGCAGTACTTC
TRBJ2-6 | TRBD1 | NA | TRBV28 | CASSRQLTGGAAAAGANVLTF | TGTGCCAGCAGTCGCCAACTGACAGGGGGCGCAGCAGCAGCGGGGGCCAACGTCCTGACTTTC
TRBJ2-1 | TRBD2 | NA | TRBV10-2 | CASSPGLYNEQFF | TGCGCCAGCAGTCCGGGACTATACAATGAGCAGTTCTTC
TRBJ1-2 | NA | few | TRBV5-1 | CASSFPDHYGYTF | TGCGCCAGCAGCTTTCCAGATCACTATGGCTACACCTTC
TRBJ2-2 | NA | NA | TRBV27 | CASSLSFGGELFF | TGTGCCAGCAGTTTATCGTTCGGCGGGGAGCTGTTTTTT
TRBJ2-7 | NA | once | TRBV11-2 | CASSRFGDRGFYEQYF | TGTGCCAGCAGTCGATTTGGGGATCGGGGGTTCTACGAGCAGTACTTC
TRBJ2-6 | NA | NA | TRBV4-3 | CASSATVSGANVLTF | TGCGCCAGCAGCGCGACAGTCTCTGGGGCCAACGTCCTGACTTTC
TRBJ2-7 | TRBD1 | NA | TRBV5-4 | CASSLRPGQGSIRSYEQYF | TGTGCCAGCAGCTTGCGTCCGGGACAGGGGTCTATTCGGAGCTACGAGCAGTACTTC
TRBJ1-1 | NA | NA | TRBV7-8 | CASSSDSLMNTEAFF | TGTGCCAGCAGCTCGGACAGCCTGATGAACACTGAAGCTTTCTTT
TRBJ2-3 | NA | once | TRBV5-1 | CASSPLGWADTQYF | TGCGCCAGCAGCCCCCTTGGGTGGGCAGATACGCAGTATTTT
TRBJ1-5 | TRBD1 | NA | TRBV2 | CASRRRTGGVEPQHF | TGTGCCAGCAGGAGGAGGACAGGGGGTGTGGAGCCCCAGCATTTT
TRBJ2-2 | TRBD2 | NA | TRBV10-1 | CASSEVSAGGVGELFF | TGCGCCAGCAGTGAGGTATCAGCGGGAGGGGTCGGGGAGCTGTTTTTT
TRBJ1-1 | NA | medium-sized | TRBV5-1 | CASSLSRETEAFF | TGCGCCAGCAGCTTGTCCAGGGAGACTGAAGCTTTCTTT
TRBJ2-7 | TRBD1 | NA | TRBV13 | CASSALGTGIPEQYF | TGTGCCAGCAGCGCCCTCGGGACAGGGATCCCCGAGCAGTACTTC
TRBJ1-5 | TRBD1 | NA | TRBV5-6 | CASSAMTGVTQPQHF | TGTGCCAGCAGCGCGATGACAGGGGTGACTCAGCCCCAGCATTTT
TRBJ1-5 | NA | NA | TRBV6-1 | CASRPTGNSNQPQHF | TGTGCCAGCAGACCAACAGGGAATAGCAATCAGCCCCAGCATTTT
TRBJ2-1 | NA | NA | TRBV4-3 | CASSQGRGNEQFF | TGCGCCAGCAGCCAAGGCAGGGGCAATGAGCAGTTCTTC
TRBJ1-4 | NA | NA | TRBV4-3 | CASSLIQGLGEKLFF | TGCGCCAGCAGCCTGATACAGGGATTGGGTGAAAAACTGTTTTTT
TRBJ2-5 | NA | NA | TRBV7-2 | CASSFFLGGETQYF | TGTGCCAGCAGCTTTTTCCTTGGCGGAGAGACCCAGTACTTC
TRBJ1-5 | NA | NA | TRBV27 | CASSSWDKYNQPQHF | TGTGCCAGCAGTTCTTGGGACAAATACAATCAGCCCCAGCATTTT
TRBJ2-2 | TRBD2 | NA | TRBV10-3 | CAISPTSGRGTGELFF | TGTGCCATCAGCCCCACTAGCGGGAGAGGGACCGGGGAGCTGTTTTTT
TRBJ2-5 | TRBD2 | NA | TRBV4-1 | CASSQGSGLAVGETQYF | TGCGCCAGCAGCCAAGGTTCCGGACTAGCGGTCGGAGAGACCCAGTACTTC
TRBJ2-7 | NA | NA | TRBV28 | CASSWGTYIEQYF | TGTGCCAGCAGTTGGGGGACATATATCGAGCAGTACTTC
TRBJ2-2 | NA | NA | TRBV2 | CASSVPNTGELFF | TGTGCCAGCAGTGTTCCGAACACCGGGGAGCTGTTTTTT
TRBJ1-5 | NA | NA | TRBV6-1 | CASSEGSGGFSYTGNRPQHF | TGTGCCAGCAGTGAAGGTAGTGGTGGTTTTTCATACACAGGGAATCGGCCCCAGCATTTT
TRBJ2-1 | NA | NA | TRBV28 | CASSFSVLGQFF | TGTGCCAGCAGTTTTTCGGTTCTTGGGCAGTTCTTC